This T cell receptor (beta chain) is from a study of cytomegalovirus exposure and HLA in healthy donors. The assay was immunoSEQ multiplex PCR, and TCRdb's table has in-frame clones only and misses some. This table has approximately 60,000 clones, 80% to 95% appearing once. The source material was PBMCs. The sequence derives from a man aged 18 to 29 in good health and CMV-seronegative.

The DNA for the CDR3 is TGTGCCAGCAGCTCATCAGGGGTCAAGGAGACCCAGTACTTC. Translated: CASSSSGVKETQYF. This sequence joins TRBV7-2 and TRBJ2-5; D is possibly TRBD1 (6 bases). This CDR3 is 14 amino acids long. Germline CDR1 is SGHTA and CDR2 is FQGNSA. V lost 4 bases and J 5 bases, leaving 14 bases between the germline ends.